These T cell receptor beta chains were read from a single sample in a study of shared clonotypes between healthy human individuals. Here immunoSEQ multiplex PCR was the method, and the copy in TCRdb shows in-frame clones only, minus some. The sample includes 2 million to 2.5 million clones, approximately 96% of them seen just once. Input material: naive CD4+ T cells sorted from blood. The source is a man younger than 35 in good health. CDR3s include the opening cysteine and the closing phenylalanine or tryptophan. The D gene is left open where the match is weak. Not every row has a clone size; where given, it reads once, few, many or a size class.

TRBJ1-2	-	TRBV27	TRBD1	16	TGTGCCAGCAGTCTCCGACAGGGGGACCGGCGCTATGGCTACACCTTC	CASSLRQGDRRYGYTF
TRBJ1-5	-	TRBV6-1	-	15	TGTGCCAGCAGTGACCGGGGGGGGAGCAATCAGCCCCAGCATTTT	CASSDRGGSNQPQHF
TRBJ1-2	-	TRBV7-2	TRBD1	15	TGTGCCAGCAGCCCATCCGGGACAGGGGGCTATGGCTACACCTTC	CASSPSGTGGYGYTF
TRBJ1-2	-	TRBV9	-	13	TGTGCCAGCAGCGTAGGAGAGAACTATGGCTACACCTTC	CASSVGENYGYTF
TRBJ2-7	-	TRBV7-2	TRBD2	14	TGTGCCAGCAGCTGGGGACTAGCGGGAGGCGAGCAGTACTTC	CASSWGLAGGEQYF
TRBJ1-5	-	TRBV7-6	-	14	TGTGCCAGCAGCCCCAGGGGAGGCAATCAGCCCCAGCATTTT	CASSPRGGNQPQHF
TRBJ2-1	-	TRBV4-3	-	15	TGCGCCAGCAGCCAAGAAGGATCTCTCCACAATGAGCAGTTCTTC	CASSQEGSLHNEQFF
TRBJ1-3	-	TRBV25-1	TRBD1	15	TGTGCCAGCAGTCAGGGACAGTGGTCTGGAAACACCATATATTTT	CASSQGQWSGNTIYF
TRBJ2-5	once	TRBV28	TRBD2	15	TGTGCCAGCAGTTTTCCACTAGCGGGAGTGGAGACCCAGTACTTC	CASSFPLAGVETQYF
TRBJ2-1	-	TRBV12-5	-	12	TGTGCTAGTGGTAATCCGGGGAATGAGCAGTTCTTC	CASGNPGNEQFF
TRBJ1-1	-	TRBV11-2	-	15	TGTGCCAGCAGCTTATCGGGGCCTGGGTACACTGAAGCTTTCTTT	CASSLSGPGYTEAFF
TRBJ2-1	-	TRBV6-5	-	14	TGTGCCAGCAGTCCCCGCCGCTCCTACAATGAGCAGTTCTTC	CASSPRRSYNEQFF